Following are 22 T cell receptor beta chains from one sample sequenced in a study of CD8 T cells in ankylosing spondylitis. One entry per CDR3 protein, called by TCRdb with MiXCR from the 5' RACE reads. The table shows about 130,000 distinct CDR3 sequences, with roughly 6.6% occurring only once. Sequences were obtained from blood, either unsorted or a sorted T cell fraction (not recorded which). The receptors were gathered from a female donor with ankylosing spondylitis or in good health (not recorded which).

The CDR3 sequence: CASSSIGEEKLFF. The CDR3 coding sequence is TGCGCCAGCAGTTCGATTGGCGAGGAAAAACTGTTTTTT. This chain connects TRBV5-1 to TRBJ1-4; no clear D. The V gene's germline CDR1 is SGHRS and CDR2 YFSETQ. CDR3 length: 13 amino acids. Deletions cut 5 bases from V and 8 bases from J, with 13 bases between.

This clonotype was seen many times. The chain has TRBV7-9 and TRBJ2-7; D gene unclear. Per the germline V gene, CDR1 is SEHNR and CDR2 is FQNEAQ (reference sequence). V was clipped by 8 bases and J by 7 bases, with 21 bases between them. The CDR3 contains 14 residues. CDR3 loop: CASGRTTTYEEQYF. CDR3 in DNA: TGTGCCAGCGGACGGACCACTACCTACGAAGAGCAGTACTTC.

This chain links TRBV4-3 with TRBJ1-3; no reliable D call. CDR1 and CDR2 from the germline V gene are LGHNA and YSLEER. V was trimmed by 0 bases and J by 0 bases, leaving 6 bases between them. The CDR3 sequence is 15 residues long. CDR3 bases: TGCGCCAGCAGCCAAGAGCTCAGCTCTGGAAACACCATATATTTT. Its protein is CASSQELSSGNTIYF.

This clonotype was picked up many times. CDR3 protein: CASSQAQLRYTF. Here the CDR3 DNA reads TGTGCCAGCAGCCAAGCGCAGCTTCGCTACACCTTC. The chain carries TRBV3-1 and TRBJ1-2, with unresolved D. With 1 base removed from V and 9 bases from J, the gap between germline ends came to 9 bases. The germline V gene encodes CDR1 LGHDT and CDR2 YNNKEL (reference sequence). The CDR3 contains 12 residues.

The chain recombines TRBV19 with TRBJ1-2; D gene uncertain. With 8 bases removed from V and 6 bases from J, the gap between germline ends came to 19 bases. CDR1 and CDR2 (germline): LNHDA, SQIVND (reference sequence). This CDR3 comprises 14 residues. For the CDR3, the DNA is TGTGCCAGTCGCTTCCGATCCGGGTGGGATGGCTACACCTTC. Amino acid sequence: CASRFRSGWDGYTF.

This clonotype appeared many times. V is TRBV12-3 or TRBV12-4 and J is TRBJ1-2; TRBD1 matches 10 bases. The CDR3 sequence is 15 residues long. V shed 2 bases and J 7 bases; nucleotides not matched to a gene: 7. CDR3 nucleotide sequence: TGTGCCAGCAGTTTATTCGGGACAGGGGCAGGTGGCTACACCTTC. Protein product: CASSLFGTGAGGYTF.

This clonotype was recorded many times. This chain connects TRBV20-1 to TRBJ1-1, with D hard to call. Germline V gene data show CDR1 as DFQATT and CDR2 as SNEGSKA (reference sequence). V was cut by 3 bases and J by 5 bases, with 10 bases left in between. This CDR3 contains 12 residues. CDR3 sequence reads: CSARQALTEAFF. The CDR3 coding sequence is TGCAGTGCTAGGCAGGCGCTTACTGAAGCTTTCTTT.

This clonotype was observed many times. J is TRBJ1-4 and V is TRBV12-3 or TRBV12-4, with D unclear. V was pared by 5 bases and J by 4 bases, with 8 bases between. The CDR3 covers 13 residues. The DNA of the CDR3 is TGTGCCAGCAGTGTAGACAATAATGAAAAACTGTTTTTT. Its protein product is CASSVDNNEKLFF.

This clonotype was detected ten times or more. The V gene is TRBV4-1, the J gene TRBJ1-5; the D is unclear. V gave up 1 base and J gave up 0 bases, with 7 bases separating them. The CDR3 contains 15 residues. CDR1 and CDR2 from the germline V gene are MGHRA and YSYEKL. This chain's CDR3 is CASSQVQNSNQPQHF. CDR3 bases: TGCGCCAGCAGCCAAGTGCAGAATAGCAATCAGCCCCAGCATTTT.

This clonotype has ten or more counts. This chain uses TRBV10-3 with TRBJ2-3; TRBD1 agrees at 10 bases. The CDR3 covers 15 residues. From germline, CDR1 is ENHRY and CDR2 SYGVKD. V shed 2 bases, J shed 8 bases, and the junction held 7 bases outside the gene matches. The CDR3, as DNA: TGTGCCATCAGTGAGCCGGGACAGGGGATCGTTACGCAGTATTTT. Residues: CAISEPGQGIVTQYF.

This clonotype was observed a few times. One end of the junction varies from germline; a read error may be responsible. V usage is TRBV6-1 and J usage is TRBJ1-2, with D possibly being TRBD1 (6 bases). The CDR3 extends over 12 amino acids. CDR1 is MNHNS and CDR2 is SASEGT in the germline V gene. CDR3 coding DNA: TGTGCCAGCAGTGAATTAAAATCGGACAGTAGTTTC. This gives the protein CASSELKSDSSF.

Many counts were recorded for this clonotype. The chain is built from TRBV5-1 and TRBJ2-1, with D possibly matching TRBD1 (5 bases). The CDR3 is 14 amino acids. Per the germline V gene, CDR1 is SGHRS and CDR2 is YFSETQ. V was shortened by 0 bases and J by 6 bases, with 10 bases between the two germline ends. The CDR3 reads CASSLEGQLNEQFF. For the CDR3, the DNA is TGCGCCAGCAGCTTGGAGGGGCAGCTCAATGAGCAGTTCTTC.

This clonotype showed up many times. The CDR3: CASSYSRTGVGSPLHF. The CDR3 bases are TGTGCCAGCAGTTACTCGAGAACAGGGGTGGGATCACCCCTCCACTTT. This rearrangement joins TRBV6-5 to TRBJ1-6, with 7 bases lining up with TRBD1. The CDR3 contains 16 residues. From germline, CDR1 is MNHEY and CDR2 SVGAGI. Germline trimming cut 0 bases from V and 10 bases from J; bases unmatched to any gene: 9.

This sequence joins TRBV6-2 or TRBV6-3 and TRBJ2-5; D gene unclear. Looked up from germline, CDR1 is MNHEY and CDR2 is SVGEGT. CDR3 length: 12 amino acids. V was clipped by 6 bases and J by 7 bases, with 12 bases between them. CDR3 sequence reads: CASSTLDGTQYF. CDR3 nucleotides: TGTGCCAGCAGCACCCTCGACGGGACCCAGTACTTC.

This clonotype was observed at least ten times. This rearrangement joins TRBV9 to TRBJ1-6; maybe TRBD1 (5 bases). Germline values: CDR1 SGDLS, CDR2 YYNGEE. V was trimmed by 0 bases and J by 4 bases, leaving 8 bases between them. CDR3 size: 15 residues. The CDR3 is CASSVDGGYNSPLHF. The CDR3 region has the DNA TGTGCCAGCAGCGTAGACGGGGGGTATAATTCACCCCTCCACTTT.

This chain links TRBV12-3 or TRBV12-4 with TRBJ2-3; D unclear. The V end was cut by 3 bases, the J end by 6 bases, with 13 bases between. The CDR3 totals 14 residues. The CDR3 DNA sequence: TGTGCCAGCAGTTTGGAAACCTCCCGCGATACGCAGTATTTT. This encodes CASSLETSRDTQYF.

This clonotype was seen ten or more times. The chain couples TRBV3-1 to TRBJ2-3; D uncertain. This CDR3 has 13 residues. Germline CDR1 is LGHDT and CDR2 is YNNKEL (reference sequence). V gave up 0 bases and J gave up 2 bases, with 3 bases separating them. CDR3 sequence reads: CASSQDHTDTQYF. In DNA, the CDR3 is TGTGCCAGCAGCCAAGACCACACAGATACGCAGTATTTT.

The chain employs TRBV19 and TRBJ2-3; 10 nucleotides match TRBD2. This CDR3 region has 17 residues. J was trimmed by 0 bases and V by 3 bases; bases with no gene match: 6. Per the germline V gene, CDR1 is LNHDA and CDR2 is SQIVND (reference sequence). Written as DNA, the CDR3 is TGTGCCAGTAGTATGGACGGACTAGCGGCTAGCACAGATACGCAGTATTTT. Its protein product is CASSMDGLAASTDTQYF.

This clonotype was recorded at least ten times. V is TRBV5-1 and J is TRBJ1-1; TRBD1 matches at 7 bases. V shed 0 bases, J shed 4 bases, and the junction held 6 bases outside the gene matches. There are 15 residues in the CDR3. Germline V gene sequence: CDR1 SGHRS, CDR2 YFSETQ. The CDR3 here is CASSLGGGVGTEAFF. The CDR3 DNA follows: TGCGCCAGCAGCTTGGGAGGGGGCGTAGGCACTGAAGCTTTCTTT.

The chain couples TRBV6-6 to TRBJ1-5, with D perhaps TRBD1 (5 bases). Per the germline V gene, CDR1 is MNHNY and CDR2 is SVGAGI (reference sequence). With 9 bases removed from V and 7 bases from J, the gap between germline ends came to 13 bases. The CDR3 consists of 12 residues. The CDR3 loop reads CASGQGIQPQHF. CDR3 DNA sequence: TGTGCCAGTGGGCAGGGCATCCAGCCCCAGCATTTT.

This clonotype has at least ten counts. This rearrangement joins TRBV29-1 to TRBJ1-3; 8 bases map to TRBD1. The CDR3 sequence is 13 residues long. Germline CDR1 SQVTM, CDR2 ANQGSEA. V shed 4 bases, J shed 2 bases, and the junction held 1 base outside the gene matches. CDR3 sequence reads: CSVGTGTGNTIYF. The DNA of the CDR3 is TGCAGCGTTGGGACAGGGACTGGAAACACCATATATTTT.

This clonotype came up many times. The genes are TRBV20-1 and TRBJ2-2; D possibly matches TRBD1 or TRBD2 (6 bases each). Germline V gives CDR1 DFQATT, CDR2 SNEGSKA (reference sequence). The CDR3 sequence is 15 residues long. V was clipped by 0 bases and J by 6 bases, with 14 bases between them. The DNA of the CDR3 is TGCAGTGCTAGAGATCCGGGGGCGGAACCCGGGGAGCTGTTTTTT. This translates into CSARDPGAEPGELFF.